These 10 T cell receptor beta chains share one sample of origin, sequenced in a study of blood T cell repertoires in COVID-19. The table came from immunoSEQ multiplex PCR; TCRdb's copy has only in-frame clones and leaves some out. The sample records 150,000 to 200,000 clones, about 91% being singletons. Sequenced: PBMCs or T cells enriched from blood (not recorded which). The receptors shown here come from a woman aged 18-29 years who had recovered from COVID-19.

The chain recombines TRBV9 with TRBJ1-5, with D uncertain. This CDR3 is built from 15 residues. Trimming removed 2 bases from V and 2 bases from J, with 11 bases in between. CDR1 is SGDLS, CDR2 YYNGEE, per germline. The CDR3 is CASSVSSSGNQPQHF. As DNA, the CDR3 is TGTGCCAGCAGCGTTTCCAGTAGCGGCAATCAGCCCCAGCATTTT.

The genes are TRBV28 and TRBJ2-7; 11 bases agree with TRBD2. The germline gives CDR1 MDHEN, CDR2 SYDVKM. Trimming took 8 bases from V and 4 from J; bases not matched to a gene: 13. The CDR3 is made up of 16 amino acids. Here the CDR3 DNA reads TGTGCCAGCGGAGCATTAGCGGGAGGGCCGATGTACGAGCAGTACTTC. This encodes CASGALAGGPMYEQYF.

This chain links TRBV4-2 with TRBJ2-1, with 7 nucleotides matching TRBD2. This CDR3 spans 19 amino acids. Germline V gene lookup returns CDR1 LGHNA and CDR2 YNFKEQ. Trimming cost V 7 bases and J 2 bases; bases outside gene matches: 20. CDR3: CASTPFGREIVAPYNEQFF. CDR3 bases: TGTGCCAGCACCCCCTTTGGGCGGGAGATTGTTGCGCCCTACAATGAGCAGTTCTTC.

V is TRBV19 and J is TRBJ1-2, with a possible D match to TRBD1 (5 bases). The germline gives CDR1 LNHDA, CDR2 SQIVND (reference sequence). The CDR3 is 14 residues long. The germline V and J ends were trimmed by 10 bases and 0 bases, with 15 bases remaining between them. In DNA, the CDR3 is TGTGCCACTCGTCCAGGGCCGACTAACTATGGCTACACCTTC. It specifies CATRPGPTNYGYTF.

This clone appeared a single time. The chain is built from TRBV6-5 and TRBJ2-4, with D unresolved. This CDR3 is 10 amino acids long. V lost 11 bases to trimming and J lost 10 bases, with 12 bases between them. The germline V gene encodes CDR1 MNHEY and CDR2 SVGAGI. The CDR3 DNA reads TGTGCCGGTTCGAGCGCTATTCAGTACTTC. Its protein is CAGSSAIQYF.

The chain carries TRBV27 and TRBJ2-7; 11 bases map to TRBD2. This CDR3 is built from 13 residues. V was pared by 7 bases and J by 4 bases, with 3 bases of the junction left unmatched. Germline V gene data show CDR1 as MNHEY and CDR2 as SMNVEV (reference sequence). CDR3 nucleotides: TGTGCCAGCAAAACTAGCGGGAGTTACGAGCAGTACTTC. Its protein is CASKTSGSYEQYF.

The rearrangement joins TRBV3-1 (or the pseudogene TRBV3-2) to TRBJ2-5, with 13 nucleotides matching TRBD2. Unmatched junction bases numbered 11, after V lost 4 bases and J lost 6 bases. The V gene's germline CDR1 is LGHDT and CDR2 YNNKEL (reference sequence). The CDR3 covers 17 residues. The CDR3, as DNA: TGTGCCAGCAGCCGTACCGGACTAGCGGGAGACAGGCAGACCCAGTACTTC. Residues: CASSRTGLAGDRQTQYF.

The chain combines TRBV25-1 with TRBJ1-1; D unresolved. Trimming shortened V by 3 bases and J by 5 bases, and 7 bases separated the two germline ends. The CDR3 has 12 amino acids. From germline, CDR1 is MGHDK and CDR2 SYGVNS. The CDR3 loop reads CASSDSRTEAFF. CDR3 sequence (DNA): TGTGCCAGCAGTGACTCTAGGACTGAAGCTTTCTTT.

Here the CDR3 reads CSVESGGLPAFF. CDR3 sequence (DNA): TGCAGCGTAGAATCGGGGGGGCTCCCAGCTTTCTTT. V is TRBV29-1 and J is TRBJ1-1; possibly TRBD1 for D (6 bases). V was cut by 6 bases and J by 10 bases, with 18 bases left in between. This CDR3 region has 12 residues. Germline loops: CDR1 SQVTM, CDR2 ANQGSEA.

The CDR3 DNA follows: TGCGCCAGCAGCCAAGAGCGGCCAGGGGACTCCTACGAGCAGTACTTC. Translating gives CASSQERPGDSYEQYF. This sequence joins TRBV4-1 and TRBJ2-7, with TRBD1 as a possible D gene (6 bases). The germline gives CDR1 MGHRA, CDR2 YSYEKL. With 0 bases removed from V and 0 bases from J, the gap between germline ends came to 12 bases. This CDR3 has 16 residues.